The sequence of this T cell receptor (beta chain) was determined in a study of neurological immune-mediated disorders. cDNA was made by 5'RACE with 10-nucleotide random UMIs. TCRdb ran MiXCR on the 5' RACE reads and lists one entry per CDR3 protein. The table lists approximately 130,000 distinct CDR3 sequences, about 3.4% of them singletons. Overall study findings and caveats: With the multiple sclerosis repertoire cluster, neither clinical nor MRI features showed any association. A possible signature was seen in one related-CDR3 cluster, into which phylogenetic grouping placed the repertoires of 18 of 34 multiple sclerosis patients.

V was clipped by 4 bases and J by 1 base, with 7 bases between them. CDR3 size: 13 residues. Germline loops: CDR1 MGHRA, CDR2 YSYEKL. This clonotype was detected ten times or more. Its antigen is undetermined. Sequencing was carried out using PBMCs. The chain links TRBV4-1 to TRBJ1-1; D gene ambiguous. This TCR was sampled from a woman in her 30s with multiple sclerosis. This chain's CDR3 is CASSPDTNTEAFF. CDR3 nucleotide sequence: TGCGCCAGCAGCCCTGACACGAACACTGAAGCTTTCTTT.